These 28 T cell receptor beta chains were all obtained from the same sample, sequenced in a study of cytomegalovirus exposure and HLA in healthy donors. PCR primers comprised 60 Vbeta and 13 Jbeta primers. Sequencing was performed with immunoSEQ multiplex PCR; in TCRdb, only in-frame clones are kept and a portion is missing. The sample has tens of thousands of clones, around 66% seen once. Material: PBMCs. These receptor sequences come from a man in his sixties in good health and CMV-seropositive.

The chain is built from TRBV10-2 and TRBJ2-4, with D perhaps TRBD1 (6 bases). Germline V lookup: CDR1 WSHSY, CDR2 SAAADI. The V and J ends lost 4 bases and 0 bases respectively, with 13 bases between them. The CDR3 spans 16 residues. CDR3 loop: CASSGWTESAKNIQYF. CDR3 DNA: TGCGCCAGCAGTGGCTGGACAGAATCAGCCAAAAACATTCAGTACTTC.

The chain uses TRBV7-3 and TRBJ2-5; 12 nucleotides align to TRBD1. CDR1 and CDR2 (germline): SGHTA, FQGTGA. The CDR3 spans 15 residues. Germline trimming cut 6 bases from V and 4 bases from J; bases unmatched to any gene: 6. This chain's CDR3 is CASSTGQGARETQYF. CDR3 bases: TGTGCCAGCAGTACGGGACAGGGGGCACGAGAGACCCAGTACTTC.

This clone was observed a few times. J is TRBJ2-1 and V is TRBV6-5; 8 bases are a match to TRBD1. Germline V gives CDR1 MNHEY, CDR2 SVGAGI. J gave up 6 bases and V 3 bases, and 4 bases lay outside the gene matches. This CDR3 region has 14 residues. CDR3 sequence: CASSYTDRANEQFF. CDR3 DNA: TGTGCCAGCAGTTATACGGACAGGGCCAATGAGCAGTTCTTC.

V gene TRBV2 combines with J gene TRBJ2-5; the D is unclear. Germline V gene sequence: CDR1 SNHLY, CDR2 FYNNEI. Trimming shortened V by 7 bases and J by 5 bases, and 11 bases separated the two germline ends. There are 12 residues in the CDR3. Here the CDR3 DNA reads TGTGCCAGCACCGATCTCCGGGAGACCCAGTACTTC. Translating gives CASTDLRETQYF.

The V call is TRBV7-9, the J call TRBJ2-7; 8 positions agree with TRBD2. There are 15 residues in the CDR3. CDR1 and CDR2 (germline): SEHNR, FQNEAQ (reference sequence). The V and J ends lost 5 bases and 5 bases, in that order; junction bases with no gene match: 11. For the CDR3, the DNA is TGTGCCAGCAGCACTCGGGGGGGAGGGTCCAACGAGCAGTACTTC. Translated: CASSTRGGGSNEQYF.

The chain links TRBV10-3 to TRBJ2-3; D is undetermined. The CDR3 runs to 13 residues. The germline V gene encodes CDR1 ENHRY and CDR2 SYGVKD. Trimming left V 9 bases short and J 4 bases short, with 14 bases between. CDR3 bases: TGTGCCATTCTCCTGACGGCGGCAGATACGCAGTATTTT. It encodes CAILLTAADTQYF.

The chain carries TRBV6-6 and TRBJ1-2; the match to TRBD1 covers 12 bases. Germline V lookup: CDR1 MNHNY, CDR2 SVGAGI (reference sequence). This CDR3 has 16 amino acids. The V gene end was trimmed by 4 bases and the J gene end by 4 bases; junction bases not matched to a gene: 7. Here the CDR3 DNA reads TGTGCCAGCAGTTCCGGGACAGGGGGCTTTAGCTATGGCTACACCTTC. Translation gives CASSSGTGGFSYGYTF.

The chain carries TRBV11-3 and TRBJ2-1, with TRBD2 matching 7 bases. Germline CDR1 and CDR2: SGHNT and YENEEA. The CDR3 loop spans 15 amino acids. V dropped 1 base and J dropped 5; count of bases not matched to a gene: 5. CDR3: CASSLASSGHNEQFF. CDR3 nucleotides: TGTGCCAGCAGCTTAGCTTCTAGCGGACACAATGAGCAGTTCTTC. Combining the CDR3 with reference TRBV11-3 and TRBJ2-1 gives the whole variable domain EAGVVQSPRYKIIEKKQPVAFWCNPISGHNTLYWYLQNLGQGPELLIRYENEEAVDDSQLPKDRFSAERLKGVDSTLKIQPAELGDSAVYLCASSLASSGHNEQFFGPGTRLTVL.

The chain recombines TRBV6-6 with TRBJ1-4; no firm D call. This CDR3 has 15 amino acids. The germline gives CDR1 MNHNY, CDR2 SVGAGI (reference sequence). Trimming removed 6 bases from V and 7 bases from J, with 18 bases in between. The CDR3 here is CASRSPGGVGEKLFF. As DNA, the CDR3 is TGTGCCAGCAGATCACCCGGTGGTGTCGGTGAAAAACTGTTTTTT.

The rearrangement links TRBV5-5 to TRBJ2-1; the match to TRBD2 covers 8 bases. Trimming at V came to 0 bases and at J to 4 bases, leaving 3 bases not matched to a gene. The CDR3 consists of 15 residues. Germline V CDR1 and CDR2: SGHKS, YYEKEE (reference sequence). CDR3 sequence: CASSLDPSGYNEQFF. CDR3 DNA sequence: TGTGCCAGCAGCTTGGACCCTAGCGGGTACAATGAGCAGTTCTTC.

The CDR3 protein is CASSFTWNTIYF. The CDR3 bases are TGTGCCAGTAGTTTCACATGGAACACCATATATTTT. The rearrangement joins TRBV19 to TRBJ1-3; D unclear. Germline V gives CDR1 LNHDA, CDR2 SQIVND (reference sequence). The CDR3 is 12 residues long. Trimming took 5 bases from V and 7 from J, leaving 9 bases between them.

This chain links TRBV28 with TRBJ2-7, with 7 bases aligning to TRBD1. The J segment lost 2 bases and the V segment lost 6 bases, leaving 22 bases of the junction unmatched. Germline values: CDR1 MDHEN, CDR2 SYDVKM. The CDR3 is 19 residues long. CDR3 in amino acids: CASRSTGVDFSLPAYEQYF. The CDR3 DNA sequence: TGTGCCAGCAGATCCACAGGGGTCGACTTCTCTCTCCCCGCCTACGAGCAGTACTTC.

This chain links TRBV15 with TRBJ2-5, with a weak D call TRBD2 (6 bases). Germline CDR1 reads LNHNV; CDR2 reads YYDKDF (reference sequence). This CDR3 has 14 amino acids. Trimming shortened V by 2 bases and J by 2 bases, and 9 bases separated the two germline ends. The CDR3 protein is CATSRPGEQETQYF. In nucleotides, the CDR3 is TGTGCCACCAGCAGACCGGGGGAGCAAGAGACCCAGTACTTC.

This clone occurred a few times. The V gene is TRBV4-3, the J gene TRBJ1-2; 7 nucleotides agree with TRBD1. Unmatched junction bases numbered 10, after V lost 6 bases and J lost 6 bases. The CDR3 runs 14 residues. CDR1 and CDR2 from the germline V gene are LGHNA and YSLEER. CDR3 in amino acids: CASSRTGYIHGYTF. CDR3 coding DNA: TGCGCCAGCAGTCGGACAGGTTATATACATGGCTACACCTTC.

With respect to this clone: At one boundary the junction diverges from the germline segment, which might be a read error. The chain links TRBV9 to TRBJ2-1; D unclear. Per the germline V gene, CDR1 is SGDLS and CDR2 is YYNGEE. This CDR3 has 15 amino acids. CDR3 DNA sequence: TGTGCCAGCAGCGTCGGCGCGATACGTTTCAATGAGCAGGTCTTC. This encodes CASSVGAIRFNEQVF. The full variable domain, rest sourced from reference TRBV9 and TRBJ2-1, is DSGVTQTPKHLITATGQRVTLRCSPRSGDLSVYWYQQSLDQGLQFLIQYYNGEERAKGNILERFSAQQFPDLHSELNLSSLELGDSALYFCASSVGAIRFNEQVFGPGTRLTVL.

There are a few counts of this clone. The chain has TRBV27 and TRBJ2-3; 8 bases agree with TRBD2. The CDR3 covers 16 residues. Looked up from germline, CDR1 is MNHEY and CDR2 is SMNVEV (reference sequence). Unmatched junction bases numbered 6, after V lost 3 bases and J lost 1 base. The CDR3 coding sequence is TGTGCCAGCAGTTTCCTAAGAGCGGGGGGCACAGATACGCAGTATTTT. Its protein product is CASSFLRAGGTDTQYF.

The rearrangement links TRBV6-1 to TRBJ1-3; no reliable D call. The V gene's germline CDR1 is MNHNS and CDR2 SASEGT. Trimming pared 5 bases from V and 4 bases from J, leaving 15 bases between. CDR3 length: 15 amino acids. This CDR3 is CASSPPRIPGNTIYF. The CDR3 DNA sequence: TGTGCCAGCAGTCCGCCGAGGATACCAGGAAACACCATATATTTT.

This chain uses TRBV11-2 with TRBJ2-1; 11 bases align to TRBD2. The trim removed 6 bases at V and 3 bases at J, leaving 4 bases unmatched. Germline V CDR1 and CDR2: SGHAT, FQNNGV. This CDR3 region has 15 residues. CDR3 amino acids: CASSRTSGFYNEQFF. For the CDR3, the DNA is TGTGCCAGCAGTAGGACTAGCGGGTTCTACAATGAGCAGTTCTTC. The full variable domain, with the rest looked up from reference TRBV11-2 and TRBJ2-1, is EAGVAQSPRYKIIEKRQSVAFWCNPISGHATLYWYQQILGQGPKLLIQFQNNGVVDDSQLPKDRFSAERLKGVDSTLKIQPAKLEDSAVYLCASSRTSGFYNEQFFGPGTRLTVL.

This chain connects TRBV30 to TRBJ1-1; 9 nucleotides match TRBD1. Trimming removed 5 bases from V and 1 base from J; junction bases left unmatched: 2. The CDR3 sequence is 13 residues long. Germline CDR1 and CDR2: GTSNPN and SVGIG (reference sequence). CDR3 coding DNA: TGTGCCTGGGGGACAGGGCAGAACACTGAAGCTTTCTTT. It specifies CAWGTGQNTEAFF. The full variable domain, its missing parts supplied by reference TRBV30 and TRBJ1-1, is SQTIHQWPATLVQPVGSPLSLECTVEGTSNPNLYWYRQAAGRGLQLLFYSVGIGQISSEVPQNLSASRPQDRQFILSSKKLLLSDSGFYLCAWGTGQNTEAFFGQGTRLTVV.

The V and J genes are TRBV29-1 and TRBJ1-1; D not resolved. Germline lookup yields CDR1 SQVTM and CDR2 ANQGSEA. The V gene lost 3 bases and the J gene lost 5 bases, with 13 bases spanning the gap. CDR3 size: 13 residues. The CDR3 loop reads CSVDRGSRTEAFF. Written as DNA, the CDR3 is TGCAGCGTTGATCGAGGTTCCCGTACTGAAGCTTTCTTT.

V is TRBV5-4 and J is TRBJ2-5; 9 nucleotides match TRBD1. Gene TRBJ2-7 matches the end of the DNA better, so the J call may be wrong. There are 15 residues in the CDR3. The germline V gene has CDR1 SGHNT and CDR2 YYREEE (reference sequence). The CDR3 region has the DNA TGTGCCAGCAGCTTCGGAGGGGACAGGGAGCACGAGCAGTACTTC. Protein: CASSFGGDREHEQYF.

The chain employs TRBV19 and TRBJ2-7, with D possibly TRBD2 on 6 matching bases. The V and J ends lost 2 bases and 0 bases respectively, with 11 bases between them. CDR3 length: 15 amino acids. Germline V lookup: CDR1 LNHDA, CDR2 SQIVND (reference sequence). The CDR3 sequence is CASSISSAFSYEQYF. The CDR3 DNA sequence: TGTGCCAGTAGTATATCTAGCGCTTTCTCCTACGAGCAGTACTTC. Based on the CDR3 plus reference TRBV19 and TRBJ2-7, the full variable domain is DGGITQSPKYLFRKEGQNVTLSCEQNLNHDAMYWYRQDPGQGLRLIYYSQIVNDFQKGDIAEGYSVSREKKESFPLTVTSAQKNPTAFYLCASSISSAFSYEQYFGPGTRLTVT.

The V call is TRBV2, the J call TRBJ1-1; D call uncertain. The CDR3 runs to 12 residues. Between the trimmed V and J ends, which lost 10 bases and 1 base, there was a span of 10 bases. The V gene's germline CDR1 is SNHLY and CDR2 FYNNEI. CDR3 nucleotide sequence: TGTGCCACCCTGGCGGAGAACACTGAAGCTTTCTTT. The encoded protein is CATLAENTEAFF.

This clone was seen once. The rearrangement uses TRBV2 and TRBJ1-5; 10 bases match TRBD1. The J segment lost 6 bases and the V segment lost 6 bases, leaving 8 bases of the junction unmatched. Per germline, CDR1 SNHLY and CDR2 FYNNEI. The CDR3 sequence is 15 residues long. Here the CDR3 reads CASSAGTGEGQPQHF. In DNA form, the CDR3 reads TGTGCCAGCAGCGCCGGGACAGGGGAGGGTCAGCCCCAGCATTTT. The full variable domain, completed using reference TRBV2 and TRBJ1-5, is EPEVTQTPSHQVTQMGQEVILRCVPISNHLYFYWYRQILGQKVEFLVSFYNNEISEKSEIFDDQFSVERPDGSNFTLKIRSTKLEDSAMYFCASSAGTGEGQPQHFGDGTRLSIL.

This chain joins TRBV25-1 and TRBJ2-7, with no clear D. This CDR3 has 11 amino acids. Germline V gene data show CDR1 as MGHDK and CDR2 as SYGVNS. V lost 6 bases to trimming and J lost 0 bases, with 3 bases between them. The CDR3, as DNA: TGTGCCAGCAGGAGCTCCTACGAGCAGTACTTC. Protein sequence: CASRSSYEQYF.

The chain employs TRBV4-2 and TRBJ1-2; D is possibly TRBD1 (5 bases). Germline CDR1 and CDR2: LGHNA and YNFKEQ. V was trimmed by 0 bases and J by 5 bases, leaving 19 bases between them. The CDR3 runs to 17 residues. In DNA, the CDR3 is TGTGCCAGCAGCCAAGATGGGGGGGGTACGGTAGTTTATGGCTACACCTTC. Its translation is CASSQDGGGTVVYGYTF.

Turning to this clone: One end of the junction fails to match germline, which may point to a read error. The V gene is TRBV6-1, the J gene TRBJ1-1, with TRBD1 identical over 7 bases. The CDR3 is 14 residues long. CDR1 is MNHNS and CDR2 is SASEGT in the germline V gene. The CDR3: CASSDGTVRTEASF. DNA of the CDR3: TGTGCCAGCAGTGACGGGACAGTCCGCACTGAAGCTTCCTTT.

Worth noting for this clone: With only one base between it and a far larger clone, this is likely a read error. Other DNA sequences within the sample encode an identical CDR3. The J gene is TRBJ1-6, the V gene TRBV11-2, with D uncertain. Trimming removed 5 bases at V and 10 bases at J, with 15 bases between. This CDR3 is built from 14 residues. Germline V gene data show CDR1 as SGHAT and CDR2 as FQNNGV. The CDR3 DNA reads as TGTGCCAGCAGCCAAGATATTTCACTATCACCCCTCCACTTT. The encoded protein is CASSQDISLSPLHF.